This section outlines one T cell receptor beta chain sequence together with its context. Its matching antigen is unknown. Building the TCR beta libraries relied on iRepertoire HTBI primers, and CDR3 regions underwent Arm-PCR. TCRdb redid the calling of the multiplex PCR reads with MiXCR, one entry per CDR3 protein. The sample has under 500,000 distinct CDR3 sequences, less than 25% seen once. The CDR3 has 18 amino acids. CDR1 DFQATT and CDR2 SNEGSKA come from the germline V gene (reference sequence). J was trimmed by 3 bases and V by 6 bases; bases with no gene match: 21. This entry is derived from a study of regulatory T cells in long-lasting Graves disease. Overall study findings and caveats: Favored usage of TRBV28, TRBJ1-2 and TRBJ2-5 was recorded in persistent disease. Newly diagnosed patients shared about a thousand public clonotypes; persistent patients shared around 2,500.

Time point meaning: persistent/refractory GD, antithyroid drugs over 5 years with positive TRAb. Generation of the TCR library employed RNA extracted from PBMCs. This receptor was identified in a female donor with Graves disease. Source: peripheral blood mononuclear cells (PBMCs), taken when the disease was refractory, from a patient treated with antithyroid drugs. The J gene is TRBJ1-1, the V gene TRBV20-1; 8 bases are shared with TRBD1. Here the CDR3 reads CSAILWDGQGIEDTEAFF. DNA of the CDR3: TGCAGTGCCATACTCTGGGACGGACAGGGAATAGAAGACACTGAAGCTTTCTTT.